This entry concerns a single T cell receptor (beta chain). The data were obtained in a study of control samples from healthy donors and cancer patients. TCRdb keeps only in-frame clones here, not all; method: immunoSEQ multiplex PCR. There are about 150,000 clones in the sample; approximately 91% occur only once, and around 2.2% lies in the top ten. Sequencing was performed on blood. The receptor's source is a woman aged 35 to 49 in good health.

The CDR3 region has the DNA TGCGCCAGCAGCTTGGCCAGCACAAATCAGCCCCAGCATTTT. Translation: CASSLASTNQPQHF. The chain carries TRBV5-1 and TRBJ1-5; D gene uncertain. The CDR3 contains 14 residues. Trimming removed 0 bases at V and 4 bases at J, with 8 bases between. The germline V gene encodes CDR1 SGHRS and CDR2 YFSETQ.